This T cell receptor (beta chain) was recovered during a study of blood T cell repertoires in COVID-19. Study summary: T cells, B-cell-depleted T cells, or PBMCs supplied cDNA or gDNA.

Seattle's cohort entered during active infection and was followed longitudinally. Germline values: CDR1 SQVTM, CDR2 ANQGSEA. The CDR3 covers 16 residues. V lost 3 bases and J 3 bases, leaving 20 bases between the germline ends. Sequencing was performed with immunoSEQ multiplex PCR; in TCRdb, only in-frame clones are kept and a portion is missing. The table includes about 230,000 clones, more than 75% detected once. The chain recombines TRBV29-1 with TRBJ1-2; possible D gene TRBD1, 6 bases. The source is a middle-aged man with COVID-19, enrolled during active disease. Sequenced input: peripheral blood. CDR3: CSVDGGEGDVDYGYTF. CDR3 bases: TGCAGCGTTGATGGCGGTGAGGGGGATGTTGACTATGGCTACACCTTC.